The entry that follows covers one T cell receptor beta chain sequence. Its antigen remains undetermined. Mismatch with germline at one junction end may stem from a read error. A second Seattle source provided samples from volunteer blood donors who had recovered from COVID-19. Each collaborating institution followed its own protocols to collect whole blood in K2EDTA tubes. For TCRbeta analysis, collaborators shipped samples as frozen whole blood, isolated PBMCs, or DNA extracted from either of those sample types. The CDR3 has 11 amino acids, counting the end cysteine and phenylalanine. The retained sequence is limited to the CDR3, 33 bases, with the frame set at the first base. The germline V gene supplies CDR1 MDHEN and CDR2 SYDVKM. TCRbeta CDR3 regions were amplified from genomic DNA by means of the immunoSEQ Assay, a bias-controlled multiplex PCR. The study's own analysis went as follows. The number of nucleated cells in each sample was estimated from the amplification of reference gene primers within the assay. To quantify the absolute abundance of each unique TCRbeta CDR3 rearrangement, sequence reads were collapsed and filtered. For each sample, productive Simpson clonality was calculated by taking the square root of Simpson's diversity index across productive rearrangements. Imported from immuneACCESS, the table was reduced by TCRdb to in-frame sequences with V and J called. These copies leave out some clones; in studies compared against another copy, an unresolved V gene accounts for under half, and the cause of the remainder is not known. D and trimming come from the DNA, and the V and J calls and clone size come from that table. A total of about 260,000 clones appear in this sample, 86% of them only once. Around 9.1% of the sample rests with the top ten.

These data come from a study of blood T cell repertoires in COVID-19 (TCRdb year 2020). For the wider study: Samples from collaborators originated in the United States, Italy and Spain and spanned both the acute and convalescent phases of COVID-19. HLA class I and class II types, where available, came from metadata supplied by the sample provider rather than from assay-based typing. A freely available public database, intended as a resource for researchers studying the immune response to SARS-CoV-2, is where the repertoires were released. Nearly every sample came with metadata listing a de-identified subject ID, COVID-19 status, age in years and sex. The samples were drawn from the first 160 participants of the ongoing ImmuneRACE study and from over a thousand subjects provided by 6 global collaborators. The dataset comprised deeply sampled blood TCRbeta repertoires from subjects exposed to, actively infected with, or recovered from COVID-19. The prospective study material was composed of cDNA or gDNA derived from T cells, B-cell-depleted T cells, or PBMCs.

Paper-wide results and their limitations: The quantity of clinical and demographic metadata differed by source and by participant and was supplied without curation.

The clonotype was recovered from a middle-aged man who had recovered from COVID-19. Recombination connected TRBV28 to TRBJ2-3, with 8 bases in between that match TRBD2. The sequenced material came from peripheral blood. The CDR3 amino acid sequence is: CASSLGGAGDF. Here is the DNA: TGTGCCAGCAGTCTCGGGGGGGCGGGGGATTTT.